This T cell receptor beta chain was identified in a study of T cells in Graves' hyperthyroidism and ophthalmopathy. This clonotype was counted many times. Germline V gene data show CDR1 as SGHTS and CDR2 as YDEGEE. The ends lost 4 bases at V and 5 bases at J; junction bases unmatched: 13. The CDR3 length is 18 residues. Authors of the study amplified TCR beta CDR3 regions from RNA transcripts. A set of HTBI primers served as the primers for a first-round RT-PCR of the TCR CDR3. Using its own MiXCR run on the multiplex PCR reads, TCRdb lists one record per CDR3 protein. In the table there are some 690,000 distinct CDR3 sequences, 17% of which are singletons.

This chain links TRBV5-8 with TRBJ2-2; 11 nucleotides match TRBD2. The sample taken for sequencing was blood. The clonotype was recovered from a man between 45 and 60 years old with Graves' hyperthyroidism. CDR3: CASSGGLAEPAPTGELFF. The CDR3 bases are TGTGCCAGCAGCGGGGGACTAGCGGAACCAGCCCCAACCGGGGAGCTGTTTTTT. Looking up the rest from reference TRBV5-8 and TRBJ2-2 gives the full variable domain: EAGVTQSPTHLIKTRGQQATLRCSPISGHTSVYWYQQALGLGLQFLLWYDEGEERNRGNFPPRFSGRQFPNYSSELNVNALELEDSALYLCASSGGLAEPAPTGELFFGEGSRLTVL.